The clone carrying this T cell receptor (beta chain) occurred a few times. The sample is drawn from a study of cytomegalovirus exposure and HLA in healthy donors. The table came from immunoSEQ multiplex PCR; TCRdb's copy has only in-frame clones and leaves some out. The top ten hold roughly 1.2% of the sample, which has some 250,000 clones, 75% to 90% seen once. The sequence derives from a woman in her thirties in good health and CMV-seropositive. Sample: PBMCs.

DNA for the CDR3: TGCGCCAGCAGCCCGCATGGGACAGAGGGGCAGCCCCAGCATTTT. Its translation: CASSPHGTEGQPQHF. This chain uses TRBV4-1 with TRBJ1-5, with 7 bases that match TRBD1. V was clipped by 4 bases and J by 7 bases; unmatched bases: 10. Germline CDR1 and CDR2: MGHRA and YSYEKL. This CDR3 is built from 15 residues.